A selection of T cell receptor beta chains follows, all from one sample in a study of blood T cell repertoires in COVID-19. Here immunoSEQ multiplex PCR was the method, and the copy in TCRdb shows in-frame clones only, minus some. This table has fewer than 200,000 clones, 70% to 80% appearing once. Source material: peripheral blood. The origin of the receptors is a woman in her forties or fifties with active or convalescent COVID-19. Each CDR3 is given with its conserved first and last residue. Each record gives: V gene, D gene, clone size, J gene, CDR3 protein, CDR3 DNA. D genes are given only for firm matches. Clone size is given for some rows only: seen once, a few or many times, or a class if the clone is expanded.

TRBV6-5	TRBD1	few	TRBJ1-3	CASRDAGQLGNTIYF	TGTGCCAGCAGAGACGCGGGACAGCTGGGAAACACCATATATTTT
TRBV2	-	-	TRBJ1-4	CASSDRGHSNEKLFF	TGTGCCAGCAGTGACAGGGGACACTCTAATGAAAAACTGTTTTTT
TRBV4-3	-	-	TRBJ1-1	CASSQDWGGERTEAFF	TGCGCCAGCAGCCAAGATTGGGGGGGCGAAAGAACTGAAGCTTTCTTT
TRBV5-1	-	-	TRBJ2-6	CASSRGKVSGANVLTF	TGCGCCAGCAGCCGGGGAAAGGTCTCTGGGGCCAACGTCCTGACTTTC
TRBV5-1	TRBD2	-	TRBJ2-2	CASSLERGGYTGELFF	TGCGCCAGCAGCTTGGAGCGGGGGGGCTACACCGGGGAGCTGTTTTTT
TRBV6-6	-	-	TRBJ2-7	CASRGAGSHEQYF	TGTGCCAGCAGAGGGGCCGGAAGCCACGAGCAGTACTTC
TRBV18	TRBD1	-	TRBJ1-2	CASSSGTDYGYTF	TGTGCCAGCTCGTCCGGGACAGACTATGGCTACACCTTC
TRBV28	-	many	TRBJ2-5	CASSLTGGGQETQYF	TGTGCCAGCAGTTTAACAGGGGGGGGGCAAGAGACCCAGTACTTC
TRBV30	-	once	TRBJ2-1	CAWSITGTNEQFF	TGTGCCTGGAGTATAACGGGGACTAATGAGCAGTTCTTC
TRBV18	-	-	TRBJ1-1	CASSPLKTENTEAFF	TGTGCCAGCTCACCCTTAAAAACTGAGAACACTGAAGCTTTCTTT
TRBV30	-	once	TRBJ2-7	CAWSEQGGDEQYF	TGTGCCTGGAGCGAACAGGGTGGAGACGAGCAGTACTTC
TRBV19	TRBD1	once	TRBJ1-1	CASRPWATGGDTEAFF	TGTGCCAGTAGACCCTGGGCGACAGGGGGGGACACTGAAGCTTTCTTT
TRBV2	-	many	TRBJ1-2	CASSEGSGLYGYTF	TGTGCCAGCAGTGAAGGTTCAGGGCTGTATGGCTACACCTTC
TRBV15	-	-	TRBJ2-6	CATSRVIQGYSGANVLTF	TGTGCCACCAGCAGAGTTATTCAGGGATACTCTGGGGCCAACGTCCTGACTTTC
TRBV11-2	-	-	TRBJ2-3	CASSPRGYSTDTQYF	TGTGCCAGCAGCCCCCGCGGGTACTCCACAGATACGCAGTATTTT
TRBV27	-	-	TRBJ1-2	CASSALLQGRANYGYTF	TGTGCCAGCAGTGCCCTCCTACAGGGTCGGGCCAACTATGGCTACACCTTC
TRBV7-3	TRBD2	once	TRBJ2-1	CASSLKGTSPGIEQFF	TGTGCCAGCAGCTTAAAAGGGACTAGCCCCGGTATAGAGCAGTTCTTC
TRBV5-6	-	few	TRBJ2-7	CASSLGLGKGEQYF	TGTGCCAGCAGCTTGGGACTAGGCAAAGGCGAGCAGTACTTC
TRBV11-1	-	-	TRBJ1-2	CASSRGGQAVGYGYTF	TGTGCCAGCAGCCGAGGAGGGCAGGCGGTGGGCTATGGCTACACCTTC
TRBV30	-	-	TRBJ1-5	CAWRQGDQPQHF	TGTGCCTGGAGACAGGGAGACCAGCCCCAGCATTTT
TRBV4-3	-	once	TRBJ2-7	CASSQDGGAPYEQYF	TGCGCCAGCAGCCAAGATGGGGGGGCCCCCTACGAGCAGTACTTC
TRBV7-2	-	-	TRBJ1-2	CASSWGEGVYGYTF	TGTGCCAGCAGCTGGGGGGAGGGGGTCTATGGCTACACCTTC
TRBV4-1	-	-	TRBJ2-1	CASSPLGLARGDEQFF	TGCGCCAGCAGCCCCCTGGGCCTAGCGCGAGGAGATGAGCAGTTCTTC
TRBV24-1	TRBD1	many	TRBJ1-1	CATSDLKDRGGYTEAFF	TGTGCCACCAGTGATTTGAAGGACAGGGGAGGTTACACTGAAGCTTTCTTT
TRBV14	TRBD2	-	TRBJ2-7	CASSQDWTSGLTRSYEQYF	TGTGCCAGCAGCCAAGATTGGACTAGCGGGCTAACCCGTTCCTACGAGCAGTACTTC
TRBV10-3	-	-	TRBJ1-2	CAISGGQRVNYGYTF	TGTGCCATCAGTGGGGGTCAGCGGGTTAACTATGGCTACACCTTC
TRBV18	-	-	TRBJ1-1	CASSPVGSGTTEAFF	TGTGCCAGCTCACCAGTTGGCTCGGGGACAACTGAAGCTTTCTTT
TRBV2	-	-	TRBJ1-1	CASEGGNTEAFF	TGTGCCAGCGAGGGCGGTAACACTGAAGCTTTCTTT
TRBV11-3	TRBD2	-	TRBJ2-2	CASSSGLVRGTGELFF	TGTGCCAGCAGCTCAGGACTAGTAAGAGGCACCGGGGAGCTGTTTTTT
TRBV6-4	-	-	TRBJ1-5	CASSEELGGNQPQHF	TGTGCCAGCAGTGAGGAGCTCGGGGGCAATCAGCCCCAGCATTTT
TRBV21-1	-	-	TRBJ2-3	CASTTRNFSTDTQYF	TGTGCCAGCACCACCAGGAATTTTAGCACAGATACGCAGTATTTT
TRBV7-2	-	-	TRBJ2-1	CASSSGRGQDPFF	TGTGCCAGCAGCTCCGGGAGGGGGCAGGATCCGTTCTTC
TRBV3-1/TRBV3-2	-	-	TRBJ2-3	CASSPGSGDTQYF	TGTGCCAGCAGCCCAGGGTCAGGGGATACGCAGTATTTT
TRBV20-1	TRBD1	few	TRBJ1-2	CSASSDRDGYTF	TGCAGTGCTAGTTCGGACAGGGATGGCTACACCTTC
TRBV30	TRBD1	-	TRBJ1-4	CAWSPGTGGKLFF	TGTGCCTGGAGTCCCGGGACAGGGGGGAAACTGTTTTTT
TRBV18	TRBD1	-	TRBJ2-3	CASSPGQGIDTQYF	TGTGCCAGCTCCCCGGGACAGGGGATAGATACGCAGTATTTT
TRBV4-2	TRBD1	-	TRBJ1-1	CASSLVGTGMNTEAFF	TGTGCCAGCAGCCTCGTTGGGACAGGTATGAACACTGAAGCTTTCTTT
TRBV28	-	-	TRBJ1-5	CASSPAVGAVRNQPQHF	TGTGCCAGCAGCCCCGCCGTTGGGGCTGTGCGCAATCAGCCCCAGCATTTT
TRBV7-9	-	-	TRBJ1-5	CASSPYGGEWGNQPQHF	TGTGCCAGCAGCCCGTATGGAGGGGAATGGGGCAATCAGCCCCAGCATTTT
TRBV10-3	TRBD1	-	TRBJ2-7	CAISESSAGRGKDEQYF	TGTGCCATCAGTGAGTCGAGTGCAGGCAGGGGGAAGGACGAGCAGTACTTC
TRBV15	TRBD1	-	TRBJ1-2	CATSKDRGNYGYTF	TGTGCCACCAGCAAGGACAGGGGGAACTATGGCTACACCTTC
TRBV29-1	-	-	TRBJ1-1	CSVEGGREVKAFF	TGCAGCGTTGAAGGGGGCAGGGAAGTTAAAGCTTTCTTT
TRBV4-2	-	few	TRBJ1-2	CASSQDTQNYGYTF	TGTGCCAGCAGCCAAGATACACAAAACTATGGCTACACCTTC
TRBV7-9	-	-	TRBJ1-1	CASSLALIDTEAFF	TGTGCCAGCAGCTTAGCCTTAATTGACACTGAAGCTTTCTTT
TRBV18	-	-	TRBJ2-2	CASSPAPSGLSTGELFF	TGTGCCAGCTCACCCGCCCCGAGCGGACTGAGCACCGGGGAGCTGTTTTTT
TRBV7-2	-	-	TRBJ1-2	CASSLELTNYGYTF	TGTGCCAGCAGCTTAGAACTAACTAACTATGGCTACACCTTC
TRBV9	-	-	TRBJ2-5	CASSAGLQLQETQYF	TGTGCCAGCAGCGCGGGACTTCAACTCCAAGAGACCCAGTACTTC
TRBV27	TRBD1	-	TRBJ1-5	CASSGQDHQPQHF	TGTGCCAGCAGCGGACAGGATCATCAGCCCCAGCATTTT
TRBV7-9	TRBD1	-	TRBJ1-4	CASSSRDRVEKLFF	TGTGCCAGCAGCTCCCGGGACAGAGTCGAAAAACTGTTTTTT
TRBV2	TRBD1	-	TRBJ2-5	CASSPAGTGITQYF	TGTGCCAGCAGTCCGGCCGGGACAGGGATTACCCAGTACTTC
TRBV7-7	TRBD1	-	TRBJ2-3	CASSLGGQAAGDTQYF	TGTGCCAGCAGCTTAGGTGGACAGGCCGCGGGAGATACGCAGTATTTT
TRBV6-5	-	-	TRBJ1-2	CASTPGFYGYTF	TGTGCCAGCACCCCAGGGTTCTATGGCTACACCTTC
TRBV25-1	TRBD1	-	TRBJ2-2	CATRTGAVGELFF	TGTGCTACCCGGACAGGGGCGGTCGGGGAGCTGTTTTTT
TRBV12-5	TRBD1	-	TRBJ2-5	CASGPGTGIRQETQYF	TGTGCTAGTGGTCCCGGGACAGGGATCCGACAAGAGACCCAGTACTTC
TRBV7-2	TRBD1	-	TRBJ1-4	CASSLGGKGAFTNEKLFF	TGTGCCAGCAGCTTAGGAGGGAAGGGGGCCTTCACTAATGAAAAACTGTTTTTT